This paragraph reports one T cell receptor (beta chain). CDR1 MNHNY and CDR2 SVGAGI come from the germline V gene (reference sequence). The CDR3 consists of 13 residues. With 2 bases clipped from V and 13 bases from J, the junction kept 9 bases outside the gene matches. Profiling relied on immunoSEQ multiplex PCR, and the TCRdb table lists in-frame clones only, not all of them. The top ten hold about a quarter of the sample, which has 150,000 to 200,000 clones, around 90% seen once. This specimen belongs to a study of blood T cell repertoires in COVID-19. The overall study: The cDNA or gDNA used as material had been derived from T cells, B-cell-depleted T cells, or PBMCs.

The sequence came from a man aged 60 to 75 with acute or convalescent COVID-19. Sequenced sample: peripheral blood. V and J are TRBV6-6 and TRBJ1-2; 8 bases are a match to TRBD1. The chain's CDR3 is CASSYPDRGGFTF. In nucleotides, the CDR3 is TGTGCCAGCAGTTACCCAGACAGGGGAGGATTCACCTTC.